Sequencing of this TCR beta chain was carried out in a study of blood T cell repertoires in COVID-19. Study at large: The samples span acute and convalescent COVID-19 from the United States, Italy and Spain. PBMCs, B-cell-depleted T cells, or T cells were the source of the cDNA or gDNA that made up the material.

Researchers sorted participants into cohorts using their self-reported clinical history. Authors' analysis steps: Using reference gene primer amplification, nucleated cell counts were estimated. The table came from immunoSEQ multiplex PCR; TCRdb's copy has only in-frame clones and leaves some out. The V and J calls and clone size are taken from that table; D and trimming were inferred from the DNA. The table records 200,000 to 300,000 clones, approximately 86% of them present only once. The CDR3 is 14 amino acids. V dropped 1 base and J dropped 0 bases, with 5 bases sitting between them. Germline assignment: CDR1 MGHRA and CDR2 YSYEKL.

Sequencing was carried out using PBMCs or T cells enriched from blood (not recorded which). This clonotype was obtained from a woman in her late teens or twenties who had recovered from COVID-19. The chain carries TRBV4-1 and TRBJ2-3; D gene unclear. This CDR3 is CASSQGGSTDTQYF. Written as DNA, the CDR3 is TGCGCCAGCAGCCAAGGAGGTAGCACAGATACGCAGTATTTT.